This TCR beta chain came from a study of blood T cell repertoires in COVID-19. Study at large: Collection of acute and convalescent COVID-19 samples took place in the United States, Italy and Spain. The cDNA or gDNA used as material had been derived from T cells, B-cell-depleted T cells, or PBMCs.

Original handling: Estimated nucleated cell counts came from reference gene primer amplification. Sequenced by immunoSEQ multiplex PCR; TCRdb stores in-frame clones only, minus some. V, J and clone size are those of that table, while D and trimming were read from the DNA. The table records under 300,000 clones, around 83% of them present only once. CDR1 SGHAT and CDR2 FQNNGV come from the germline V gene. CDR3 length: 15 amino acids. The trim removed 0 bases at V and 5 bases at J, leaving 3 bases unmatched. The sample was peripheral blood. V gene TRBV11-2 combines with J gene TRBJ2-2, with TRBD2 identical over 7 bases. This clonotype originated in a man aged 25-40 years who had recovered from COVID-19. The CDR3 sequence is CASSLDWGGTGELFF. CDR3 in DNA: TGTGCCAGCAGCTTAGATTGGGGGGGTACCGGGGAGCTGTTTTTT.